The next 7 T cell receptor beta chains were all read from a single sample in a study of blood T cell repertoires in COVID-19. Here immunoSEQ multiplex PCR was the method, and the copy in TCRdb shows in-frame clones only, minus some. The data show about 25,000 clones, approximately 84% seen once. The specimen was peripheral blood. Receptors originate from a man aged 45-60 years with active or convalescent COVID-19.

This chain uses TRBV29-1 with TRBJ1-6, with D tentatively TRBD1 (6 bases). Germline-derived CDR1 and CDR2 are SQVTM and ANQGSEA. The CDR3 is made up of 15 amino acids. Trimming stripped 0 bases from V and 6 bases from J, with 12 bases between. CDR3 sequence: CSVEDLTGLNSPLHF. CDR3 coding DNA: TGCAGCGTTGAAGATCTTACAGGGCTTAATTCACCCCTCCACTTT.

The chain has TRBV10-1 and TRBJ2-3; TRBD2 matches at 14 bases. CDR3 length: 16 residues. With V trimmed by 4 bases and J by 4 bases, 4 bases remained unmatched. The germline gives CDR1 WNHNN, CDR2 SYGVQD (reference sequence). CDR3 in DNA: TGCGCCAGCAGTGGGGGACTAGCGGGAGAAGCAGATACGCAGTATTTT. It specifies CASSGGLAGEADTQYF.

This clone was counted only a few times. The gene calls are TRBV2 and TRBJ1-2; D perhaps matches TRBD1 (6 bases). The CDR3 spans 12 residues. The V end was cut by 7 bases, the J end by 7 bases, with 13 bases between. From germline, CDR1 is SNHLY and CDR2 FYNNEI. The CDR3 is CASKTGYGGYTF. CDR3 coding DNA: TGTGCCAGCAAAACAGGGTATGGTGGCTACACCTTC.

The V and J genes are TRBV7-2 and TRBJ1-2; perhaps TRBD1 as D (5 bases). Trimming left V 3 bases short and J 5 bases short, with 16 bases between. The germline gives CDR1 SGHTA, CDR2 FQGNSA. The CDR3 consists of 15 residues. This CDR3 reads CASSLLPQGLYGYTF. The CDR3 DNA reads TGTGCCAGCAGCTTGCTCCCCCAGGGTTTATATGGCTACACCTTC.

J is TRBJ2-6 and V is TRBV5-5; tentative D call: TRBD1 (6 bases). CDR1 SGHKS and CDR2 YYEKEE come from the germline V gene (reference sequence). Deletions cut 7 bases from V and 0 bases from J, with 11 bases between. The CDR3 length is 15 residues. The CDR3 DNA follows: TGTGCCAGCGGACAGTCACCCTCTGGGGCCAACGTCCTGACTTTC. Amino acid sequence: CASGQSPSGANVLTF.

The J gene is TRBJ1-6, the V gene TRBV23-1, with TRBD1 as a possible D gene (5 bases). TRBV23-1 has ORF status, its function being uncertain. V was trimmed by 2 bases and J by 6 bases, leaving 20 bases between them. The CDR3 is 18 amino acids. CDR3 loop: CASSQKGVGPQSNSPLHF. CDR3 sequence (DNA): TGCGCCAGCAGTCAAAAAGGGGTGGGGCCCCAATCTAATTCACCCCTCCACTTT.

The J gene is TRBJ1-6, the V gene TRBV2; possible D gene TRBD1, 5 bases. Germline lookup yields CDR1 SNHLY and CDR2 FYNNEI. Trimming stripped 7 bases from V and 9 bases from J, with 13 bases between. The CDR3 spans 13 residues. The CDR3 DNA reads TGTGCCAGCATCCCTGGGGCGCGTTCACCCCTCCACTTT. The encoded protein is CASIPGARSPLHF.